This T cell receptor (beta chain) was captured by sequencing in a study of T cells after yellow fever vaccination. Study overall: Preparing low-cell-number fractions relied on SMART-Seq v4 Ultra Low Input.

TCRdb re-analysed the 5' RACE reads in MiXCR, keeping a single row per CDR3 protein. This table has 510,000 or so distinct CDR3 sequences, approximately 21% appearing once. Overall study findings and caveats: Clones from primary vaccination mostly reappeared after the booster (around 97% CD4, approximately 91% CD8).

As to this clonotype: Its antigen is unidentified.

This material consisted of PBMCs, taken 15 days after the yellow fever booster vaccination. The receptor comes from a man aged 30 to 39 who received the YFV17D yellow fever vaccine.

The CDR3 DNA reads TGCAGTGCTAGCCGCGGGACTAGCGGGAGAGAGACCCAGTACTTC. As protein: CSASRGTSGRETQYF. The rearrangement links TRBV20-1 to TRBJ2-5, with 14 nucleotides matching TRBD2. The CDR3 is made up of 15 amino acids. The J segment lost 4 bases and the V segment lost 3 bases, leaving 4 bases of the junction unmatched. Germline-derived CDR1 and CDR2 are DFQATT and SNEGSKA (reference sequence).